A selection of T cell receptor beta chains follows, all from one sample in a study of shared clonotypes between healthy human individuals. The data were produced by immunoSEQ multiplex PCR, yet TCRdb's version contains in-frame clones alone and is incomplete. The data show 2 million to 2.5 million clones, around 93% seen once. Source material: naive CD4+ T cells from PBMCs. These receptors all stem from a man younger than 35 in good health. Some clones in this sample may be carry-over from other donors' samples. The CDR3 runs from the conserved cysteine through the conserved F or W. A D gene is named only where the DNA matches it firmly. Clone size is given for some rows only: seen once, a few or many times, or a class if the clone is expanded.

cdr3_nt: TGTGCCAGCAGTTTGCGGAGTGGTGAAGCTTTCTTT
cdr3_aa: CASSLRSGEAFF
clone_size: NA
v_call: TRBV28
cdr3_length: 12
j_call: TRBJ1-1
d_call: NA

cdr3_nt: TGTGCCAGCACCCCTGAGGCGAATAGTAGGGAGCTGTTTTTT
cdr3_aa: CASTPEANSRELFF
clone_size: NA
v_call: TRBV7-2
cdr3_length: 14
j_call: TRBJ2-2
d_call: NA

cdr3_nt: TGTGCCAGCTCACCAAGTTCGGTTCCGGAAAAACTGTTTTTT
cdr3_aa: CASSPSSVPEKLFF
clone_size: NA
v_call: TRBV18
cdr3_length: 14
j_call: TRBJ1-4
d_call: NA

cdr3_nt: TGTGCCAGCAGTCGGAGACCGAGGGCCAACTACGAGCAGTACTTC
cdr3_aa: CASSRRPRANYEQYF
clone_size: NA
v_call: TRBV28
cdr3_length: 15
j_call: TRBJ2-7
d_call: NA

cdr3_nt: TGTGCCTGGTCGGGACTAGCTCGCGAGCAGTACTTC
cdr3_aa: CAWSGLAREQYF
clone_size: NA
v_call: TRBV30
cdr3_length: 12
j_call: TRBJ2-7
d_call: TRBD2

cdr3_nt: TGCGCCAGCAGCTTACATACCGGGACAGGGGGCGGAGAAGGCTACACCTTC
cdr3_aa: CASSLHTGTGGGEGYTF
clone_size: once
v_call: TRBV5-1
cdr3_length: 17
j_call: TRBJ1-2
d_call: TRBD1

cdr3_nt: TGCAGCGTTGAACCCCCCGGATGGGAGCAGTTCTTC
cdr3_aa: CSVEPPGWEQFF
clone_size: NA
v_call: TRBV29-1
cdr3_length: 12
j_call: TRBJ2-1
d_call: NA

cdr3_nt: TGTGCCATCAGTGAGAGGGACAACACCCCTAACTATGGCTACACCTTC
cdr3_aa: CAISERDNTPNYGYTF
clone_size: NA
v_call: TRBV10-3
cdr3_length: 16
j_call: TRBJ1-2
d_call: NA

cdr3_nt: TGTGCCAGCAGTGAGGAATACCTAACCTACGAGCAGTACTTC
cdr3_aa: CASSEEYLTYEQYF
clone_size: NA
v_call: TRBV6-1
cdr3_length: 14
j_call: TRBJ2-7
d_call: NA

cdr3_nt: TGTGCCATCAGTTGGACTAGCGGCGACAATGAGCAGTTCTTC
cdr3_aa: CAISWTSGDNEQFF
clone_size: once
v_call: TRBV10-3
cdr3_length: 14
j_call: TRBJ2-1
d_call: TRBD2

cdr3_nt: TGCGCCAGCAGCTTGGGGTTGACTAGCCAGTACGAGCAGTACTTC
cdr3_aa: CASSLGLTSQYEQYF
clone_size: NA
v_call: TRBV5-1
cdr3_length: 15
j_call: TRBJ2-7
d_call: TRBD2

cdr3_nt: TGTGCCAGCTCACTGGCGGTCCCACACACAGATACGCAGTATTTT
cdr3_aa: CASSLAVPHTDTQYF
clone_size: NA
v_call: TRBV18
cdr3_length: 15
j_call: TRBJ2-3
d_call: NA